One and the same sample provided the 21 T cell receptor beta chains below, sequenced in a study of cytomegalovirus exposure and HLA in healthy donors. The PCR ran on 60 Vbeta and 13 Jbeta primers. The repertoire was sequenced with immunoSEQ multiplex PCR; TCRdb's copy has only in-frame clones and lacks some. The sample has around 97,000 clones; 73% are singletons. Sequences were obtained from PBMCs. The source is a man aged 35 to 55 in good health and CMV-seronegative.

This sequence joins TRBV2 and TRBJ2-7, with a tentative D call TRBD1 (5 bases). The V end lost 7 bases, the J end lost 7 bases, and 8 bases lay between the germline ends. Looked up from germline, CDR1 is SNHLY and CDR2 is FYNNEI. The CDR3 sequence is 10 residues long. Written as DNA, the CDR3 is TGTGCCAGCATCCGGACAGAGCAGTACTTC. It specifies CASIRTEQYF.

The V call is TRBV30, the J call TRBJ1-1, with D possibly matching TRBD1 (6 bases). The CDR3 has 12 residues. V dropped 4 bases and J dropped 3 bases, with 9 bases sitting between them. The germline CDR1 and CDR2 sequences are GTSNPN and SVGIG (reference sequence). CDR3 sequence: CAWMRGYTEAFF. DNA for the CDR3: TGTGCCTGGATGAGGGGGTACACTGAAGCTTTCTTT.

J is TRBJ2-1 and V is TRBV6-4, with 12 bases lining up with TRBD2. Losses at the gene ends were 0 bases for V and 3 bases for J; bases not matched to a gene: 9. The CDR3 consists of 19 residues. Germline V gene data show CDR1 as MRHNA and CDR2 as SNTAGT. The CDR3 sequence is CASSDSGGLAGGRYNEQFF. CDR3 DNA: TGTGCCAGCAGTGACTCCGGGGGCCTAGCGGGGGGGCGCTACAATGAGCAGTTCTTC.

The chain has TRBV6-1 and TRBJ1-2; TRBD1 agrees at 11 bases. Germline CDR1 is MNHNS and CDR2 is SASEGT. Trimming removed 4 bases from V and 3 bases from J; junction bases left unmatched: 16. The CDR3 sequence is 19 residues long. CDR3 sequence: CASSVSSGSGTGGYYGYTF. The CDR3 DNA reads TGTGCCAGCAGTGTATCATCGGGCAGCGGGACAGGGGGATACTATGGCTACACCTTC.

V is TRBV10-1 and J is TRBJ1-5; 7 bases fit TRBD1. Germline CDR1 is WNHNN and CDR2 is SYGVQD (reference sequence). The CDR3 contains 16 residues. The junction had 5 bases not matched to a gene; V was cut back by 3 bases and J by 0 bases. The CDR3 nucleotides are TGCGCCAGCAGTGAACCGACAGGGTTTAGCAATCAGCCCCAGCATTTT. Protein product: CASSEPTGFSNQPQHF.

There are many counts of this clone. The chain couples TRBV5-1 to TRBJ2-3; 9 bases match TRBD2. Losses at the gene ends were 0 bases for V and 4 bases for J; bases not matched to a gene: 9. The CDR3 totals 17 residues. Germline assignment: CDR1 SGHRS and CDR2 YFSETQ. The CDR3 loop is CASSLELAGVGSDTQYF. The CDR3 region has the DNA TGCGCCAGCAGCTTGGAGTTAGCGGGAGTTGGCTCAGATACGCAGTATTTT.

In DNA, the CDR3 is TGTGCCAGCAGCCCTCACACAGGGGCCACTGAAGCTTTCTTT. Amino acid sequence: CASSPHTGATEAFF. This chain connects TRBV11-2 to TRBJ1-1, with 7 bases fitting TRBD1. CDR1 SGHAT and CDR2 FQNNGV come from the germline V gene. The CDR3 is 14 residues long. J gave up 4 bases and V 5 bases, and 7 bases lay outside the gene matches.

V gene TRBV27 combines with J gene TRBJ1-1; a possible D gene is TRBD1 (5 bases). This CDR3 has 12 amino acids. V was trimmed by 10 bases and J by 0 bases, leaving 9 bases between them. Germline V gene sequence: CDR1 MNHEY, CDR2 SMNVEV (reference sequence). CDR3 sequence (DNA): TGTGCCACTCGGGGGATGAACACTGAAGCTTTCTTT. Amino acids: CATRGMNTEAFF.

The chain is built from TRBV2 and TRBJ2-7; 9 nucleotides match TRBD1. V gave up 7 bases and J gave up 3 bases; unmatched junction bases: 4. Germline values: CDR1 SNHLY, CDR2 FYNNEI. The CDR3 has 13 residues. The CDR3 protein is CASKQGAFYEQYF. The CDR3 nucleotides read TGTGCCAGCAAACAGGGGGCCTTCTACGAGCAGTACTTC.

The chain has TRBV20-1 and TRBJ1-2, with TRBD1 matching 8 bases. The CDR3 consists of 10 residues. The junction had 5 bases not matched to a gene; V was cut back by 3 bases and J by 14 bases. Germline V gene lookup returns CDR1 DFQATT and CDR2 SNEGSKA (reference sequence). As DNA, the CDR3 is TGCAGTGCTAGCGCGGACAGGGTAACCTTC. As protein: CSASADRVTF.

The chain employs TRBV12-2 and TRBJ2-7; the table calls TRBD1, which could not be checked here. TRBV12-2 is a known pseudogene. This CDR3 has 14 amino acids. The CDR3 DNA is TGTGCAAGTCGCTTAACCCTCAGGGGCGGCGAGCAGTACTTC. The encoded protein is CASRLTLRGGEQYF.

The chain links TRBV27 to TRBJ1-2; 8 nucleotides agree with TRBD1. V shed 3 bases, J shed 4 bases, and the junction held 4 bases outside the gene matches. The germline gives CDR1 MNHEY, CDR2 SMNVEV (reference sequence). The CDR3 is 14 residues long. CDR3 protein: CASSFRQGSYGYTF. CDR3 bases: TGTGCCAGCAGTTTCCGACAGGGGAGCTATGGCTACACCTTC.

J is TRBJ2-7 and V is TRBV27, with 8 nucleotides matching TRBD1. The germline CDR1 and CDR2 sequences are MNHEY and SMNVEV (reference sequence). The CDR3 has 15 residues. V lost 3 bases, J lost 0 bases, and 4 bases stayed unmatched. CDR3 nucleotides: TGTGCCAGCAGTTTCGCAGACAGGGGCTCCTACGAGCAGTACTTC. Its protein product is CASSFADRGSYEQYF.

This clone was seen a single time. The V and J genes are TRBV11-2 and TRBJ1-6; no clear D gene. The V and J ends lost 5 bases and 7 bases respectively, with 12 bases between them. This CDR3 is built from 14 residues. Germline lookup yields CDR1 SGHAT and CDR2 FQNNGV. This chain's CDR3 is CASSPPRENSPLHF. CDR3 nucleotides: TGTGCCAGCAGCCCCCCTCGGGAGAATTCACCCCTCCACTTT.

Remarks on this clone: Within the sample, other DNA sequences also encode this same CDR3. The chain uses TRBV27 and TRBJ2-5; possible D gene TRBD2, 6 bases. The germline gives CDR1 MNHEY, CDR2 SMNVEV (reference sequence). The CDR3 has 14 amino acids. The ends were cut back, 2 bases at V and 4 bases at J, with 11 bases in the middle. The CDR3 sequence is CASSLRGRGETQYF. CDR3 nucleotides: TGTGCCAGCAGTTTACGGGGGAGAGGAGAGACCCAGTACTTC.

The sample holds a few counts of this clone. The CDR3 DNA reads TGTGCCAGCAGCTTGGCTTCGGGAGGCAACTATGGCTACACCTTC. This encodes CASSLASGGNYGYTF. V and J are TRBV5-4 and TRBJ1-2; the D is unclear. The CDR3 runs 15 residues. Germline V gene sequence: CDR1 SGHNT, CDR2 YYREEE (reference sequence). Trimming took off 0 bases at V and 2 bases at J, with 11 bases between the two ends.

This chain joins TRBV5-4 and TRBJ2-7, with 7 bases fitting TRBD1. Germline lookup yields CDR1 SGHNT and CDR2 YYREEE (reference sequence). Trimming at V came to 2 bases and at J to 4 bases, leaving 12 bases not matched to a gene. The CDR3 has 16 amino acids. The CDR3 bases are TGTGCCAGCAGCTTATTGACAGGGTCAAGTTTTTACGAGCAGTACTTC. Its translation is CASSLLTGSSFYEQYF.

This chain connects TRBV7-9 to TRBJ2-7; 7 bases fit TRBD1. V was pared by 5 bases and J by 0 bases, with 10 bases of the junction left unmatched. Germline V CDR1 and CDR2: SEHNR, FQNEAQ (reference sequence). The CDR3 is made up of 16 amino acids. CDR3 bases: TGTGCCAGCAGCCTCCCCCGACAGGGTATCTCCTACGAGCAGTACTTC. Amino acid sequence: CASSLPRQGISYEQYF.

The chain uses TRBV2 and TRBJ2-5; 13 bases match TRBD2. The J segment lost 6 bases and the V segment lost 4 bases, leaving 14 bases of the junction unmatched. In germline, CDR1 is SNHLY, CDR2 FYNNEI. The CDR3 extends over 18 amino acids. The CDR3: CASSGRTSGGRGTKTQYF. DNA for the CDR3: TGTGCCAGCAGTGGTCGGACTAGCGGGGGTCGAGGGACGAAGACCCAGTACTTC.

The genes are TRBV2 and TRBJ2-5; a weak D match, TRBD2 (5 bases). Trimming took off 8 bases at V and 2 bases at J, with 9 bases between the two ends. CDR3 length: 12 residues. CDR1 is SNHLY, CDR2 FYNNEI, per germline. The CDR3 protein is CASGRYQETQYF. The CDR3 region has the DNA TGTGCCAGCGGGAGATATCAAGAGACCCAGTACTTC.

The V gene is TRBV6-1, the J gene TRBJ1-1, with TRBD1 matching over 7 bases. CDR3 size: 13 residues. CDR1 and CDR2 (germline): MNHNS, SASEGT. The J segment lost 13 bases and the V segment lost 6 bases, leaving 14 bases of the junction unmatched. CDR3 sequence (DNA): TGTGCCAGCAGCATCGGAGAAGGGGGCGCGGGTTTCTTT. Translating it yields CASSIGEGGAGFF.